This T cell receptor beta chain was documented in a study of cytomegalovirus exposure and HLA in healthy donors. The data were produced by immunoSEQ multiplex PCR, yet TCRdb's version contains in-frame clones alone and is incomplete. The repertoire holds 200,000 to 250,000 clones, with roughly 89% as singletons. Study-level results: According to a subsequent analysis, TCR clusters identified in the first cohort showed a tendency to co-occur across the roughly 110 validation repertoires.

About this clone: Its antigen is undetermined.

CDR3 length: 11 residues. The germline V gene has CDR1 DFQATT and CDR2 SNEGSKA (reference sequence). The ends were cut back, 2 bases at V and 7 bases at J, with 6 bases in the middle. The source material was PBMCs. V and J are TRBV20-1 and TRBJ2-1; D ambiguous. The origin of this receptor is a man aged 18-30 years in good health and CMV-seronegative. The CDR3 region is CSARFGNEQFF. The DNA for the CDR3 is TGCAGTGCTAGATTCGGGAATGAGCAGTTCTTC.